The table lists the clone carrying this T cell receptor beta chain with many counts. Its specificity is unknown. Germline V CDR1 and CDR2: MDHEN, SYDVKM. The length of the CDR3 is 17 residues. Trimming took 5 bases from V and 0 from J; bases not matched to a gene: 4. According to the study, TCR beta libraries were built with iRepertoire HTBI primers and CDR3-region Arm-PCR. MiXCR, run by TCRdb on the multiplex PCR reads, gives a single entry per CDR3 protein. The sample includes approximately 400,000 distinct CDR3 sequences, 14% to 15% of them seen just once. Time point noted: newly diagnosed GD, antithyroid drugs for less than 3 months. The TCR library was made from RNA extracted from PBMCs. This sample is part of a study of regulatory T cells in long-lasting Graves disease. Study findings and constraints: The analysis examined peripheral blood only and excluded thyroid tissue. Persistent disease showed a preference for TRBV28, TRBJ1-2 and TRBJ2-5.

The sample also formed part of further work on T cells in Graves' hyperthyroidism and ophthalmopathy. Turning to that study: The HTBI primer set was used in a first-round RT-PCR of the TCR CDR3. Ophthalmopathy got predicted by the model a median about six months before its onset.

This TCR derives from a woman aged 25-40 years with Graves disease. The sample consisted of peripheral blood mononuclear cells (PBMCs), taken at new diagnosis, from a patient treated with antithyroid drugs. This rearrangement joins TRBV28 to TRBJ2-4; 13 bases match TRBD2. The chain's CDR3 is CASSEGTSGVAKNIQYF. CDR3 nucleotides: TGTGCCAGCAGTGAAGGGACTAGCGGGGTAGCCAAAAACATTCAGTACTTC.